These T cell receptor beta chains were read from a single sample in a study of a mutant IDH1 vaccine in newly diagnosed glioma. TCRdb's copy holds only in-frame clones and misses some; the assay was immunoSEQ multiplex PCR. This sample has around 24,000 clones, with 65% to 80% found just once. What these receptors recognize is not known. Here the sequenced sample was PBMCs, taken from a glioma patient whose treatment included an IDH1 peptide vaccine. The receptors were gathered from a man in his forties or fifties with glioma. Both conserved end residues are part of each CDR3. The D gene is left open where the match is weak. Clone size is not always given. Where it is, it says once, few, many or a class for expanded clones.

clone_size	v_call	d_call	j_call	cdr3_length	cdr3_nt	cdr3_aa
.	TRBV27	TRBD1	TRBJ2-7	18	TGTGCCAGCAGTTTAGCCCCAATCGGACAGGGGTTCCCCTACGAGCAGTACTTC	CASSLAPIGQGFPYEQYF
.	TRBV7-1	TRBD1	TRBJ1-5	15	TGTGCCAGCAGCTTACAGGGGGCGCAAGATCAGCCCCAGCATTTT	CASSLQGAQDQPQHF
.	TRBV7-9	.	TRBJ2-7	14	TGTGCCAGCAGCTTAATCGGACGGGCGGACGAGCAGTACTTC	CASSLIGRADEQYF
.	TRBV4-1	.	TRBJ1-5	16	TGCGCCAGCAGCCAAGACAGTCCAGATAGCAATCAGCCCCAGCATTTT	CASSQDSPDSNQPQHF
.	TRBV5-4	TRBD1	TRBJ1-2	15	TGTGCCAGCAGCTGGGACAGCCCTCGGAACTATGGCTACACCTTC	CASSWDSPRNYGYTF
.	TRBV6-1	TRBD1	TRBJ1-2	12	TGTGCCACCATCTGGACAGGGGTAGGCTACACCTTC	CATIWTGVGYTF
.	TRBV5-1	TRBD1	TRBJ2-2	16	TGCGCCAGCAGCTTAGGGACAGGGAGATTACCCGGGGAGCTGTTTTTT	CASSLGTGRLPGELFF
.	TRBV6-1	.	TRBJ1-1	14	TGTGCCAGCAGTAACGATAGGGGGTTCACTGAAGCTTTCTTT	CASSNDRGFTEAFF
.	TRBV5-1	.	TRBJ1-2	14	TGCGCCAGCAGCTATGGGGGGCCCAACTATGGCTACACCTTC	CASSYGGPNYGYTF
.	TRBV10-2	.	TRBJ1-2	15	TGCGCCAGCAGTGGTTCCGAAAAAAGCAACTATGGCTACACCTTC	CASSGSEKSNYGYTF
.	TRBV2	.	TRBJ2-3	11	TGTGCCAGCAGTGCCGAAGATACGCAGTATTTT	CASSAEDTQYF
.	TRBV15	.	TRBJ2-3	16	TGTGCCACCAGCAGAGGGTTAACCTTACCTACAGATACGCAGTATTTT	CATSRGLTLPTDTQYF
.	TRBV7-9	.	TRBJ1-2	14	TGTGCCAGCAGCTTAGGGACAGATAACTATGGCTACACCTTC	CASSLGTDNYGYTF
.	TRBV4-3	.	TRBJ1-1	17	TGCGCCAGCAGCCAAGGGAACGGGGGGGACATGAACACTGAAGCTTTCTTT	CASSQGNGGDMNTEAFF
.	TRBV6-5	.	TRBJ2-4	15	TGTGCCAGCAGTCCGAACAACCTGGGTCAAGACATTCAGTACTTC	CASSPNNLGQDIQYF
.	TRBV7-9	TRBD2	TRBJ2-3	19	TGTGCCAGCAGCTTCAGACCGGGACTAGCGGGAGGAGGCACAGATACGCAGTATTTT	CASSFRPGLAGGGTDTQYF
.	TRBV4-3	TRBD2	TRBJ2-2	17	TGCGCCAGCAGCTCGGGACTAGCGGCTTTGAACACCGGGGAGCTGTTTTTT	CASSSGLAALNTGELFF
.	TRBV15	.	TRBJ2-6	19	TGTGCCACCAGCAGACTGAAGATACAGGGAACTGCTGGGGCCAACGTCCTGACTTTC	CATSRLKIQGTAGANVLTF
.	TRBV6-1	.	TRBJ2-5	10	TGTGCCAGTTCGGAGTGGACCCAGTACTTC	CASSEWTQYF
few	TRBV27	.	TRBJ1-1	15	TGTGCCAGCAGTTTTTCACGGGGAGCGAACACTGAAGCTTTCTTT	CASSFSRGANTEAFF
.	TRBV5-1	.	TRBJ1-5	15	TGCGCCAGCAGCTTGGACGGGGGAAATAATCAGCCCCAGCATTTT	CASSLDGGNNQPQHF
.	TRBV19	.	TRBJ1-1	14	TGTGCCAGTAGTATTGGGGGTCGACGGACTGAAGCTTTCTTT	CASSIGGRRTEAFF
.	TRBV11-3	.	TRBJ2-3	11	TGTGCCAGCAGCTTAGGAGATACGCAGTATTTT	CASSLGDTQYF
.	TRBV29-1	.	TRBJ1-3	13	TGCAGCGTTGAAGATGACGCCTGGAACACCATATATTTT	CSVEDDAWNTIYF